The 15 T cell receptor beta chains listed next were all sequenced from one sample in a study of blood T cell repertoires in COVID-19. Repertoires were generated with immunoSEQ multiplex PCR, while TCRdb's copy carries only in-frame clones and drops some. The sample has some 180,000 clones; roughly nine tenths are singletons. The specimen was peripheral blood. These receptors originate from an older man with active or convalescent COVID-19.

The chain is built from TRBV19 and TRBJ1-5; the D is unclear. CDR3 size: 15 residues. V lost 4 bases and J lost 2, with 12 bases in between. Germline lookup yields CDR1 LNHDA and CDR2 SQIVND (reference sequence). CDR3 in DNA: TGTGCCAGTAGTACGCGCGGTCGGCGCAATCAGCCCCAGCATTTT. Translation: CASSTRGRRNQPQHF.

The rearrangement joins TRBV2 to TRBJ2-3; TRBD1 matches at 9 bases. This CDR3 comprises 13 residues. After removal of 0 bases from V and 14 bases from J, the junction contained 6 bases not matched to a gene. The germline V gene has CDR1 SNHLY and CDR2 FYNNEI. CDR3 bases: TGTGCCAGCAGTGAAGCGGGGGACAGGGAGTGGTATTTT. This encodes CASSEAGDREWYF.

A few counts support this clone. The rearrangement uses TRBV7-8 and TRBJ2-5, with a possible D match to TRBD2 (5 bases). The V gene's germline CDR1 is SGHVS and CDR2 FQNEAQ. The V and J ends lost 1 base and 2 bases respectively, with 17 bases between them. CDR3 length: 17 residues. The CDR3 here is CASSLEFVGLKQETQYF. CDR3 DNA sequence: TGTGCCAGCAGCTTAGAATTTGTCGGACTCAAACAAGAGACCCAGTACTTC. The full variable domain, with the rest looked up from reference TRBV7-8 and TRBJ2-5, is GAGVSQSPRYKVAKRGQDVALRCDPISGHVSLFWYQQALGQGPEFLTYFQNEAQLDKSGLPSDRFFAERPEGSVSTLKIQRTQQEDSAVYLCASSLEFVGLKQETQYFGPGTRLLVL.

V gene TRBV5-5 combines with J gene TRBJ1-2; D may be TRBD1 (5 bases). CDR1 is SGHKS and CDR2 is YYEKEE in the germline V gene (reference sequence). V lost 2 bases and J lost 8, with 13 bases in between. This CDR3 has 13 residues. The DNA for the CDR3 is TGTGCCAGCAGCTTTCTGACAGCCGGAGGCTACACCTTC. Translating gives CASSFLTAGGYTF.

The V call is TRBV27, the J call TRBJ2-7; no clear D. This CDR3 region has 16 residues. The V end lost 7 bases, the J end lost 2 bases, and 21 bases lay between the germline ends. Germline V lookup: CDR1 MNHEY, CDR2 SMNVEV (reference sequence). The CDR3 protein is CASTITTANSPYEQYF. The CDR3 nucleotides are TGTGCCAGCACCATCACGACGGCGAACAGTCCCTACGAGCAGTACTTC.

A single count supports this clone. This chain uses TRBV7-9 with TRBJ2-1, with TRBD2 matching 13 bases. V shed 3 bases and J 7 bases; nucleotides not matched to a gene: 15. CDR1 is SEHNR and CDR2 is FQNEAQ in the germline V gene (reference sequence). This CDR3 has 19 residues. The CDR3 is CASSLPRRTSGGAGNEQFF. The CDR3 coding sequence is TGTGCCAGCAGCTTGCCCCGCCGAACTAGCGGGGGGGCGGGGAATGAGCAGTTCTTC.

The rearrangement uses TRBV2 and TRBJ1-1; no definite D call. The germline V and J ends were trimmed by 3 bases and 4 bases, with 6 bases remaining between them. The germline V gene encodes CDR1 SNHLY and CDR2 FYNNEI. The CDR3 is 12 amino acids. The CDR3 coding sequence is TGTGCCAGCAGTGATAGTCTCACTGAAGCTTTCTTT. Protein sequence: CASSDSLTEAFF.

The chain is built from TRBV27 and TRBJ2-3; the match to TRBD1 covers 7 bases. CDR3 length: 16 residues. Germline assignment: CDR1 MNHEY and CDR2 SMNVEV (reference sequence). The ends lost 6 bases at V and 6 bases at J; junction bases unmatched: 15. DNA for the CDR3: TGTGCCAGCAGCGATGACAGGGAAGGGTTATGGGATACGCAGTATTTT. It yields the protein CASSDDREGLWDTQYF.

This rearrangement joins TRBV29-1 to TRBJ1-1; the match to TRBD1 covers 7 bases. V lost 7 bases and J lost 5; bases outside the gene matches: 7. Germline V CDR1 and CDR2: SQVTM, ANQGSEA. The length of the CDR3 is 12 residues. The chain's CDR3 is CSAYRGGTEAFF. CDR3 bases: TGCAGCGCCTACAGGGGTGGTACTGAAGCTTTCTTT.

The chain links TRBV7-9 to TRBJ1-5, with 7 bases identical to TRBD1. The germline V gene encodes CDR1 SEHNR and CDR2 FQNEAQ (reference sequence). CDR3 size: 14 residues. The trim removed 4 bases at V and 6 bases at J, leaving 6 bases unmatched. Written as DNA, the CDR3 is TGTGCCAGCAGCTCGAACAGGGGCGGTCAGCCCCAGCATTTT. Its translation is CASSSNRGGQPQHF.

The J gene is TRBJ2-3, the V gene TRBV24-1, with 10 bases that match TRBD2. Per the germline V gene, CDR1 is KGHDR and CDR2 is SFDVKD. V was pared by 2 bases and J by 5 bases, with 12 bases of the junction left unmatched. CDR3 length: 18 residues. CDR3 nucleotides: TGTGCCACCAGTGATTCCCTTATAGCGGGAGGCCAATTAGATACGCAGTATTTT. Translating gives CATSDSLIAGGQLDTQYF.

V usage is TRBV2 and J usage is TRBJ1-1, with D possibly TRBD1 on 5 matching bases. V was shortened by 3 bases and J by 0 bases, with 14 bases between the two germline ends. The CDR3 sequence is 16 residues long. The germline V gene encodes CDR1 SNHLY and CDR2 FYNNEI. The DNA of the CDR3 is TGTGCCAGCAGTGACTGGGGGGATCCAATGAACACTGAAGCTTTCTTT. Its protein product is CASSDWGDPMNTEAFF.

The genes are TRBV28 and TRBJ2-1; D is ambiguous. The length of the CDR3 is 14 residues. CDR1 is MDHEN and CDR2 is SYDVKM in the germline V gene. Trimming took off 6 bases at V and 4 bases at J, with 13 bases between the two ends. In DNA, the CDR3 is TGTGCCAGCAGGACTTCGGCCCGATACAATGAGCAGTTCTTC. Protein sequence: CASRTSARYNEQFF.

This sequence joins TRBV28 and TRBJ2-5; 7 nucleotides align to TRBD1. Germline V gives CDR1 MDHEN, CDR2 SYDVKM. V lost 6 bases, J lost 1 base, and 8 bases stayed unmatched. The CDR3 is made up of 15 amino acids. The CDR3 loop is CASRRRDSSQETQYF. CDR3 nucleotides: TGTGCCAGCAGACGCCGGGACAGTAGCCAAGAGACCCAGTACTTC.

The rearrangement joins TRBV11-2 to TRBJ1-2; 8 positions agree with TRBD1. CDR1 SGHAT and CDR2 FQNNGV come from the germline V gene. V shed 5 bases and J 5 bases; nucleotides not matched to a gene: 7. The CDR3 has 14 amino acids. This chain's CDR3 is CASSPRTGPYGYTF. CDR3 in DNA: TGTGCCAGCAGCCCGAGGACAGGGCCTTATGGCTACACCTTC.